This TCR beta chain originates from a study of T cell responses to AZD1222 COVID-19 vaccine. General study findings and limits: Donor demographics were predominantly white British with a female majority; clonal diversity may be underestimated. CD4 TCRs covered the whole spike, strongest at regions 160-218 and 743-854. Without day 14 samples, only post-peak T cell repertoires were studied. As reported, nearly half of all spike-specific TCRs target variant regions that are unmutated.

TCRdb's copy holds only in-frame clones and misses some; the assay was immunoSEQ multiplex PCR. The sample has approximately 99,000 clones, roughly 92% seen once. CDR1 and CDR2 (germline): GTSNPN, SVGIG (reference sequence). The CDR3 loop spans 15 amino acids. V was cut by 0 bases and J by 2 bases, with 11 bases left in between. A note on this clone: Its antigen is still unknown.

This chain uses TRBV30 with TRBJ1-5; D may be TRBD1 (6 bases). The sequenced sample was peripheral blood, obtained 28 days after the second AZD1222 dose. The TCR sequence derives from an adult who received the AZD1222 COVID-19 vaccine. The CDR3 DNA reads as TGTGCCTGGAGTGTGGGGGGGCTCGGCAATCAGCCCCAGCATTTT. Translation gives CAWSVGGLGNQPQHF.